The 32 T cell receptor beta chains below all came from one sample that was sequenced in a study of Graves' ophthalmopathy and Graves' hyperthyroidism listed by TCRdb under 2018. The sequencer listed for this sample is Illumina HiSeq 2000. For repertoire sequencing, TCR beta CDR3 regions were amplified from RNA transcripts. The first round of RT-PCR was done with HTBI primers and the Qiagen OneStep RT-PCR kit, and was followed by a second round of multiplex PCR, then size selection and purification. The raw public reads went through TCRdb reprocessing: fastp at Q25, MiXCR clone calling, in-frame beta chains kept. CDR3 protein duplicates are merged, each entry listing the most common genes and DNA. The sample table holds almost 750,000 distinct CDR3 sequences, of which roughly 40% were seen once. The ten largest account for 44% of the sample. Material: peripheral blood. Receptors originate from an adult man with Graves' ophthalmopathy.

In regard to this clonotype: The conserved closing phenylalanine or tryptophan is absent in this CDR3, likely reflecting a read error. The J gene is TRBJ1-1, the V gene TRBV25-1; D is unclear. CDR3 length: 13 amino acids. V lost 6 bases and J lost 1, with 9 bases in between. Germline assignment: CDR1 MGHDK and CDR2 SYGVNS. The DNA of the CDR3 is TGTGCCAGCAGGGGGATGGAGAACACTGAAGCTTTCTTA. Translation: CASRGMENTEAFL.

This chain uses TRBV10-3 with TRBJ2-7, with TRBD1 as a possible D gene (6 bases). The V and J ends lost 4 bases and 5 bases respectively, with 9 bases between them. The CDR3 loop spans 12 amino acids. Germline V gene data show CDR1 as ENHRY and CDR2 as SYGVKD. The DNA of the CDR3 is TGTGCCATCAGTGGAGGGGGTAACGAGCAGTACTTC. As protein: CAISGGGNEQYF.

This chain links TRBV25-1 with TRBJ1-1, with D maybe TRBD1 (5 bases). V lost 6 bases and J lost 1, with 12 bases in between. CDR3 size: 14 residues. CDR1 MGHDK and CDR2 SYGVNS come from the germline V gene. In DNA, the CDR3 is TGTGCCAGCAGCCAGGGAAACAGGAACACTGAAGCTTTCTTT. This sequence encodes CASSQGNRNTEAFF.

This clonotype showed up many times. The chain has TRBV7-2 and TRBJ1-6; D gene unclear. Per germline, CDR1 SGHTA and CDR2 FQGNSA. Between the trimmed V and J ends, which lost 5 bases and 5 bases, there was a span of 13 bases. The CDR3 has 15 amino acids. In nucleotides, the CDR3 is TGTGCCAGCAGCCCCTCGACCCCGAATAATTCACCCCTCCACTTT. As protein: CASSPSTPNNSPLHF. The full variable domain, with the rest looked up from reference TRBV7-2 and TRBJ1-6, is GAGVSQSPSNKVTEKGKDVELRCDPISGHTALYWYRQSLGQGLEFLIYFQGNSAPDKSGLPSDRFSAERTGGSVSTLTIQRTQQEDSAVYLCASSPSTPNNSPLHFGNGTRLTVT.

As to this clonotype: Lacking the conserved final phenylalanine or tryptophan, this CDR3 likely reflects a read error. The DNA is left out, because the CDR3 cannot be placed on it with certainty; the CDR3 is given as TCRdb lists it. The chain links TRBV15 to TRBJ2-2; the table's D call, TRBD1, was not checked against the DNA. The germline CDR1 and CDR2 sequences are LNHNV and YYDKDF (reference sequence). Both ends counted, the CDR3 spans 16 residues. CDR3 residues: CATKQKTGANTGELMS.

As regards this clonotype: Germline and junction disagree at one end, which may indicate a read error. V usage is TRBV28 and J usage is TRBJ2-7; D gene ambiguous. Per germline, CDR1 MDHEN and CDR2 SYDVKM. This CDR3 spans 11 amino acids. The CDR3 spells CASSLGPLLSF. CDR3 sequence (DNA): TGTGCCAGCAGTTTAGGCCCGCTCCTCAGTTTC. Combining the CDR3 with reference TRBV28 and TRBJ2-7 gives the whole variable domain DVKVTQSSRYLVKRTGEKVFLECVQDMDHENMFWYRQDPGLGLRLIYFSYDVKMKEKGDIPEGYSVSREKKERFSLILESASTNQTSMYLCASSLGPLLSFGPGTRLTVT.

The chain employs TRBV9 and TRBJ1-2; D uncertain. Germline CDR1 SGDLS, CDR2 YYNGEE. The CDR3 consists of 15 residues. The ends were cut back, 4 bases at V and 0 bases at J, with 13 bases in the middle. The CDR3 is CASSPYVKTNYGYTF. The CDR3 DNA reads as TGTGCCAGCAGCCCATACGTAAAGACTAACTATGGCTACACCTTC. Full variable domain (remainder filled in from reference TRBV9 and TRBJ1-2): DSGVTQTPKHLITATGQRVTLRCSPRSGDLSVYWYQQSLDQGLQFLIQYYNGEERAKGNILERFSAQQFPDLHSELNLSSLELGDSALYFCASSPYVKTNYGYTFGSGTRLTVV.

This clonotype was picked up one time. One end of the junction is discordant with germline, which a read error may explain. The J gene is TRBJ1-3, the V gene TRBV9; TRBD1 aligns across 7 bases. This CDR3 has 15 amino acids. The germline CDR1 and CDR2 sequences are SGDLS and YYNGEE. CDR3 coding DNA: TGTGCCAGCAGGGTAGCTACAGGGGTAGGAAACACCATATATTTT. Encoded protein: CASRVATGVGNTIYF.

Turning to this clonotype: It is likely a read error, because the conserved phenylalanine at the end of the CDR3 is missing. J is TRBJ2-5 and V is TRBV5-4, with TRBD2 matching over 11 bases. The germline gives CDR1 SGHNT, CDR2 YYREEE (reference sequence). The V segment lost 4 bases and the J segment 3 bases; nucleotides outside the gene matches: 8. The CDR3 sequence is 16 residues long. CDR3 protein: CASSQQWGLAEETQYV. In DNA, the CDR3 is TGTGCCAGCAGCCAACAGTGGGGACTAGCGGAAGAGACCCAGTACGTC.

With regard to this clonotype: This could be a read error, since a much larger clone is one nucleotide away. V and J are TRBV4-2 and TRBJ1-2; no firm D call. V was cut by 9 bases and J by 4 bases, with 15 bases left in between. The length of the CDR3 is 13 residues. CDR1 is LGHNA and CDR2 is YNFKEQ in the germline V gene. The CDR3 DNA is TGTGCCAGTAAGAGCGGACCGCCCTATGGCTACACCTTC. The encoded protein is CASKSGPPYGYTF.

This clonotype has only a few counts. The chain recombines TRBV11-2 with TRBJ2-2; D may be TRBD1 (5 bases). The CDR3 sequence is 15 residues long. The V and J ends lost 3 bases and 3 bases respectively, with 11 bases between them. From germline, CDR1 is SGHAT and CDR2 FQNNGV. The CDR3 coding sequence is TGTGCCAGCAGCTTTGCGGCAGGGTACACCGGGGAGCTGTTTTTT. Translation gives CASSFAAGYTGELFF.

V and J are TRBV11-2 and TRBJ2-5; D gene ambiguous. V was shortened by 5 bases and J by 3 bases, with 10 bases between the two germline ends. The CDR3 totals 13 residues. Germline values: CDR1 SGHAT, CDR2 FQNNGV. CDR3 nucleotide sequence: TGTGCCAGCAGCCGAGGAGTAAAAGAGACCCAGTACTTC. It yields the protein CASSRGVKETQYF.

This clonotype was counted many times. This chain joins TRBV12-3 or TRBV12-4 and TRBJ1-1; no clear D gene. V was trimmed by 5 bases and J by 4 bases, leaving 8 bases between them. The CDR3 runs 12 residues. The CDR3 region is CASSRPGTEAFF. In DNA form, the CDR3 reads TGTGCCAGCAGTAGACCGGGCACTGAAGCTTTCTTT.

Comment on this clonotype: Just one base apart from a much larger clone, this may be a read error. The gene calls are TRBV25-1 and TRBJ1-2, with 9 nucleotides matching TRBD1. V trimming: 6 bases; J trimming: 4 bases; junction bases outside the gene matches: 6. This CDR3 has 14 amino acids. Germline assignment: CDR1 MGHDK and CDR2 SYGVNS. CDR3 sequence: CASSHEDRGYGYTF. The CDR3 bases are TGTGCCAGCAGCCACGAGGACAGGGGCTATGGCTACACCTTC.

The rearrangement joins TRBV11-2 to TRBJ2-7; 7 bases map to TRBD1. Per germline, CDR1 SGHAT and CDR2 FQNNGV. The CDR3 loop spans 14 amino acids. The V gene end was trimmed by 2 bases and the J gene end by 5 bases; junction bases not matched to a gene: 6. The CDR3 sequence is CASSLTYRGHEQYF. In DNA, the CDR3 is TGTGCCAGCAGCTTAACATACAGGGGCCACGAGCAGTACTTC.

This chain joins TRBV2 and TRBJ1-1; 8 nucleotides match TRBD1. The CDR3 has 18 amino acids. CDR1 SNHLY and CDR2 FYNNEI come from the germline V gene. J gave up 1 base and V 4 bases, and 14 bases lay outside the gene matches. The CDR3 nucleotides read TGTGCCAGCAGTGTCTCGATTCTACAGGGGGTCTCGAACACTGAAGCTTTCTTT. Its protein product is CASSVSILQGVSNTEAFF.

This clonotype came up a few times. This chain joins TRBV20-1 and TRBJ1-2; D is perhaps TRBD1 (6 bases). The germline V gene encodes CDR1 DFQATT and CDR2 SNEGSKA (reference sequence). With 1 base removed from V and 0 bases from J, the gap between germline ends came to 18 bases. The CDR3 consists of 17 residues. The CDR3: CSARGNRAPSANYGYTF. Here the CDR3 DNA reads TGCAGTGCTAGAGGGAACAGGGCACCCTCGGCTAACTATGGCTACACCTTC.

The chain has TRBV25-1 and TRBJ1-2; 8 positions agree with TRBD1. The V segment lost 5 bases and the J segment 4 bases; nucleotides outside the gene matches: 6. Germline V lookup: CDR1 MGHDK, CDR2 SYGVNS. The CDR3 runs to 14 residues. The CDR3 region is CASSPGGRLYGYTF. The DNA for the CDR3 is TGTGCCAGCAGTCCAGGGGGCAGGCTCTATGGCTACACCTTC.

This rearrangement joins TRBV7-1 to TRBJ2-7; 12 nucleotides align to TRBD2. TRBV7-1 is treated as an ORF (open reading frame) with a function not yet certain. Losses at the gene ends were 0 bases for V and 1 base for J; bases not matched to a gene: 16. The CDR3 length is 21 residues. The CDR3 DNA is TGTGCCAGCAGCTCAGCCTCTGGAGGGCTAGCGGGAGGGCTCAGATCCTACGAGCAGTACTTC. It encodes CASSSASGGLAGGLRSYEQYF.

Turning to this clonotype: A read error may be the cause here, since a much bigger clone is one base away. The chain employs TRBV7-9 and TRBJ2-7; tentatively, D is TRBD1 or TRBD2 (5 bases each). The CDR3 has 16 amino acids. V was cut by 5 bases and J by 7 bases, with 24 bases left in between. The germline CDR1 and CDR2 sequences are SEHNR and FQNEAQ (reference sequence). The CDR3 nucleotides are TGTGCCAGCAGCGGGGGACGAGTGGATTCCCTACTTGAGCAGTACTTC. This gives the protein CASSGGRVDSLLEQYF. Full variable domain (remainder filled in from reference TRBV7-9 and TRBJ2-7): DTGVSQNPRHKITKRGQNVTFRCDPISEHNRLYWYRQTLGQGPEFLTYFQNEAQLEKSRLLSDRFSAERPKGSFSTLEIQRTEQGDSAMYLCASSGGRVDSLLEQYFGPGTRLTVT.

This clonotype was picked up many times. This chain joins TRBV20-1 and TRBJ1-1; D unresolved. Germline CDR1 DFQATT, CDR2 SNEGSKA (reference sequence). This CDR3 is 13 amino acids long. With 3 bases removed from V and 0 bases from J, the gap between germline ends came to 8 bases. For the CDR3, the DNA is TGCAGTGCTAGGTCACAAATGAACACTGAAGCTTTCTTT. Translated: CSARSQMNTEAFF.

The chain is built from TRBV24-1 and TRBJ1-5, with D uncertain. Per germline, CDR1 KGHDR and CDR2 SFDVKD. The V end lost 6 bases, the J end lost 5 bases, and 16 bases lay between the germline ends. The length of the CDR3 is 15 residues. CDR3 bases: TGTGCCACCAGTTCCATAAAAGGAGGGTATCAGCCCCAGCATTTT. Protein product: CATSSIKGGYQPQHF.

Ten or more counts support this clonotype. The chain combines TRBV5-1 with TRBJ2-7; possibly TRBD2 for D (5 bases). Germline CDR1 is SGHRS and CDR2 is YFSETQ. CDR3 size: 13 residues. Trimming cost V 4 bases and J 6 bases, with 14 bases left between them. In nucleotides, the CDR3 is TGCGCCAGCAGCGAAACGGCGGGTACCGAGCAGTACTTC. Translated, it gives CASSETAGTEQYF.

The V gene is TRBV29-1, the J gene TRBJ2-7; D uncertain. V was trimmed by 8 bases and J by 6 bases, leaving 11 bases between them. The CDR3 contains 10 residues. From germline, CDR1 is SQVTM and CDR2 ANQGSEA. CDR3 sequence: CSLAGSEQYF. The CDR3 nucleotides read TGCAGCTTGGCAGGCTCCGAGCAGTACTTC.

This clonotype was seen repeatedly, ten times or more. The chain is built from TRBV2 and TRBJ1-2; perhaps TRBD1 as D (6 bases). CDR1 is SNHLY and CDR2 is FYNNEI in the germline V gene. The CDR3 extends over 15 amino acids. Deletions cut 1 base from V and 8 bases from J, with 17 bases between. CDR3 in amino acids: CASSEVRGAAGGYTF. CDR3 sequence (DNA): TGTGCCAGCAGTGAAGTAAGGGGGGCCGCGGGGGGCTACACCTTC.

The chain carries TRBV7-9 and TRBJ1-6; D is uncertain. The CDR3 extends over 17 amino acids. Germline V gives CDR1 SEHNR, CDR2 FQNEAQ (reference sequence). Trimming removed 0 bases at V and 2 bases at J, with 11 bases between. The CDR3 sequence: CASSLAVGCPYNSPLHF. CDR3 DNA sequence: TGTGCCAGCAGCTTAGCGGTTGGGTGCCCCTATAATTCACCCCTCCACTTT.

The V and J genes are TRBV20-1 and TRBJ1-5; unclear D gene. The germline gives CDR1 DFQATT, CDR2 SNEGSKA (reference sequence). The CDR3 has 15 residues. Trimming pared 6 bases from V and 2 bases from J, leaving 17 bases between. CDR3 amino acids: CSAKLGGGGNQPQHF. CDR3 in DNA: TGCAGTGCGAAACTCGGCGGAGGTGGCAATCAGCCCCAGCATTTT.

There are many counts of this clonotype. The rearrangement uses TRBV10-3 and TRBJ1-3; 8 bases line up with TRBD1. This CDR3 comprises 12 residues. V lost 6 bases and J lost 7; bases outside the gene matches: 2. In germline, CDR1 is ENHRY, CDR2 SYGVKD. Here the CDR3 reads CAISGQGNTIYF. The CDR3 region has the DNA TGTGCCATCAGCGGACAGGGCAACACCATATATTTT.

V gene TRBV24-1 combines with J gene TRBJ1-5, with D perhaps matching TRBD1 (5 bases). The CDR3 is made up of 14 amino acids. Trimming cost V 6 bases and J 7 bases, with 15 bases left between them. Per germline, CDR1 KGHDR and CDR2 SFDVKD. The CDR3, as DNA: TGTGCCACCAGTTTGCGGGGCGGCGGGCAGCCCCAGCATTTT. It codes for CATSLRGGGQPQHF.

J is TRBJ1-5 and V is TRBV24-1, with 9 bases matching TRBD1. Germline V gives CDR1 KGHDR, CDR2 SFDVKD. The length of the CDR3 is 16 residues. V lost 4 bases, J lost 4 bases, and 7 bases stayed unmatched. The CDR3 reads CATSDPGTGKNQPQHF. The CDR3 DNA sequence: TGTGCCACCAGTGACCCAGGGACAGGGAAAAATCAGCCCCAGCATTTT.

The rearrangement links TRBV6-2 or TRBV6-3 to TRBJ1-5; no firm D call. Trimming removed 0 bases at V and 8 bases at J, with 8 bases between. The CDR3 extends over 13 amino acids. Germline V gene data show CDR1 as MNHEY and CDR2 as SVGEGT. The CDR3 here is CASSYSLREPQHF. For the CDR3, the DNA is TGTGCCAGCAGTTACTCGCTTCGGGAGCCCCAGCATTTT.

This sequence joins TRBV10-3 and TRBJ1-5; no clear D gene. Looked up from germline, CDR1 is ENHRY and CDR2 is SYGVKD. The CDR3 spans 16 residues. Trimming pared 10 bases from V and 4 bases from J, leaving 23 bases between. CDR3 residues: CASRPKSGGLNQPQHF. The CDR3 DNA is TGTGCCAGCAGGCCAAAATCGGGAGGGCTTAATCAGCCCCAGCATTTT.